This T cell receptor (beta chain) stems from a study of T cells in Graves' hyperthyroidism and ophthalmopathy. The investigators amplified TCR beta CDR3 regions from RNA transcripts. RT-PCR in the first round (using the HTBI primer set) targeted the TCR CDR3. TCRdb reprocessed the multiplex PCR reads with MiXCR, giving one entry per CDR3 protein. The table records under 750,000 distinct CDR3 sequences, about 17% of them present only once. This clonotype was observed at least ten times. The antigen remains undetermined. Points from the study as a whole: Progression to ophthalmopathy was predicted a median of 6.5 months early.

This CDR3 contains 14 residues. With 2 bases removed from V and 6 bases from J, the gap between germline ends came to 11 bases. The PBMCs were sourced from fresh peripheral blood (around 9.9 ml). The TCR originated in a woman between 50 and 59 years old with Graves' hyperthyroidism that later progressed to Graves' ophthalmopathy. The sample comprised blood. The chain combines TRBV12-3 or TRBV12-4 with TRBJ1-5, with D uncertain. This chain's CDR3 is CASSLNQKGQPQHF. The CDR3 nucleotides read TGTGCCAGCAGTTTAAACCAGAAGGGTCAGCCCCAGCATTTT.